This TCR beta chain was sequenced during a study of immune evolution from preneoplasia to lung adenocarcinoma. Sequenced by immunoSEQ multiplex PCR; TCRdb stores in-frame clones only, minus some. The sample includes 9,000 to 10,000 clones, 90% seen only once; the top ten take about 2.5%. V was clipped by 2 bases and J by 10 bases, with 14 bases between them. CDR3 size: 13 residues. Germline values: CDR1 MGHDK, CDR2 SYGVNS. After pathologic assessment, macro-dissection selected premalignant or tumor cells for extraction. The TCR was taken from a person between 70 and 80 years old with invasive lung adenocarcinoma. The sample comprised FFPE invasive lung adenocarcinoma tissue. J is TRBJ1-1 and V is TRBV25-1, with D possibly matching TRBD1 (6 bases). The CDR3, as DNA: TGTGCCAGCAGTGAAAGAACAGGGAGGTCAGCTTTCTTT. This translates into CASSERTGRSAFF.